A selection of T cell receptor beta chains follows, all from one sample in a study of blood T cell repertoires in COVID-19. Profiled with immunoSEQ multiplex PCR; TCRdb holds only in-frame clones, not every one. The table records over 100,000 clones, 85% to 90% of them present only once. Material: peripheral blood. Receptors were obtained from a human donor in a cohort sampled during active COVID-19. Each CDR3 is given with its conserved first and last residue. Each record gives: D gene, J gene, V gene, clone size, CDR3 DNA, CDR3 protein. The D gene is left open where the match is weak. Size is stated for part of the rows, as once, few or many counts, or as a class when the clone is expanded.

-	TRBJ1-4	TRBV9	-	TGTGCCAGCAGCGGAACCTCCTCGGGAGCAAAACTGTTTTTT	CASSGTSSGAKLFF
-	TRBJ1-6	TRBV11-3	-	TGTGCCAGCAGCCCCCAGGGAGGAAGTTCACCCCTCCACTTT	CASSPQGGSSPLHF
-	TRBJ2-1	TRBV5-4	-	TGTGCCAGCAGCCCAGCTAGGGGCTCCTACAATGAGCAGTTCTTC	CASSPARGSYNEQFF
TRBD1	TRBJ2-3	TRBV12-5	-	TGTGCTAGTGGTTTGGGGGACAGGAACACAGATACGCAGTATTTT	CASGLGDRNTDTQYF
-	TRBJ2-4	TRBV20-1	-	TGCAGTGCTAGTGGAGGGACTGGGGCGGACATTCAGTACTTC	CSASGGTGADIQYF
-	TRBJ1-1	TRBV10-3	few	TGTGCCATCACAGACAGGAGGGAAGCTTTCTTT	CAITDRREAFF
-	TRBJ1-6	TRBV7-9	-	TGTGCCAGCAGCCCAGAGGCCCATAATTCACCCCTCCACTTT	CASSPEAHNSPLHF
-	TRBJ1-2	TRBV19	-	TGTGCCAGTAGTCCGAGCTATGGCTACACCTTC	CASSPSYGYTF
-	TRBJ1-1	TRBV3-1/TRBV3-2	-	TGTGCCAGCAGCCAAGATCTTCGGTCCGCCGCGTACACTGAAGCTTTCTTT	CASSQDLRSAAYTEAFF
-	TRBJ1-2	TRBV5-1	-	TGCGCCAGCAGCCCGGCCACTATTGACGGCTACACCTTC	CASSPATIDGYTF
TRBD2	TRBJ2-1	TRBV14	-	TGTGCCAGCAGCCAAATCGGACTAGCGGGAGCGAACAATGAGCAGTTCTTC	CASSQIGLAGANNEQFF
-	TRBJ1-3	TRBV7-9	-	TGTGCCAGCAGCTCAGGGGCTGGAAACACCATATATTTT	CASSSGAGNTIYF
-	TRBJ1-2	TRBV24-1	-	TGTGCCACAACCTCCCGGGGGTCCGATAGCAATGGCTACACCTTC	CATTSRGSDSNGYTF
-	TRBJ2-2	TRBV7-8	-	TGTGCCAGCCGGAGCGGCACCGGGGAGCTGTTTTTT	CASRSGTGELFF
-	TRBJ1-6	TRBV3-1/TRBV3-2	-	TGTGCCAGCAGCCGAGGGATCCCCGGAGGACCCCTCCACTTT	CASSRGIPGGPLHF
-	TRBJ1-6	TRBV6-5	-	TGTGCCAGCAGTCCAGGGAATAATTCACCCCTCCACTTT	CASSPGNNSPLHF
-	TRBJ2-3	TRBV19	-	TGTGCCAGTAGTATCCCGCTAGCGCCAGATACGCAGTATTTT	CASSIPLAPDTQYF
-	TRBJ1-2	TRBV10-3	-	TGTGCCATCAACCCCGGGTCGACCTATGGCTACACCTTC	CAINPGSTYGYTF
TRBD1	TRBJ1-2	TRBV5-1	-	TGCGCCAGCAGCTCACGACAGGGCGCTAACTATGGCTACACCTTC	CASSSRQGANYGYTF
-	TRBJ2-7	TRBV19	-	TGTGCCAGTAGTATCGGGTTCTCCTACGAGCAGTACTTC	CASSIGFSYEQYF
TRBD1	TRBJ2-7	TRBV10-3	-	TGTGCCATCAGTGAGTCTGTGAGGACAGGGGACCACGAGCAGTACTTC	CAISESVRTGDHEQYF
TRBD2	TRBJ2-3	TRBV18	-	TGTGCCAGCTCACCTGGGACTAGCGGGATCACAGATACGCAGTATTTT	CASSPGTSGITDTQYF
-	TRBJ1-1	TRBV5-4	-	TGTGCCAGCAGCACGGGACTCTTGAACACTGAAGCTTTCTTT	CASSTGLLNTEAFF
-	TRBJ2-1	TRBV4-3	-	TGCGCCAGCAGCCAAGATCGGGTAGCCACCATATCCTACAATGAGCAGTTCTTC	CASSQDRVATISYNEQFF
-	TRBJ1-5	TRBV19	-	TGTGCCAGTAGCAAACAGGAGATTAGCAATCAGCCCCAGCATTTT	CASSKQEISNQPQHF
-	TRBJ2-3	TRBV9	-	TGTGCCAATGAAATAGTTTTCTCGAGCACAGATACGCAGTATTTT	CANEIVFSSTDTQYF
TRBD1	TRBJ1-2	TRBV19	-	TGTGCCAGTAGGGGACAGGGAGAAACCTATGGCTACACCTTC	CASRGQGETYGYTF
-	TRBJ2-7	TRBV3-1/TRBV3-2	-	TGTGCCAGCAGCCAGGGGCACGACGAGCAGTACTTC	CASSQGHDEQYF
-	TRBJ2-7	TRBV3-1/TRBV3-2	-	TGTGCCAGCAGCCAGGCATCGGGAGAGCAGTACTTC	CASSQASGEQYF
TRBD1	TRBJ1-2	TRBV27	-	TGTGCCAGCAGTTTAACGGGACAGCAGACTGGCTACACCTTC	CASSLTGQQTGYTF
-	TRBJ2-3	TRBV5-6	once	TGTGCCAGCAGCCGGGTTTGGTCAGATACGCAGTATTTT	CASSRVWSDTQYF
TRBD2	TRBJ2-7	TRBV18	-	TGTGCCAGCTCACCATTGGGGCTAGCGGGCTACGAGCAGTACTTC	CASSPLGLAGYEQYF
TRBD2	TRBJ2-7	TRBV11-3	once	TGTGCCAGCAGCTTAGGTCTAGCGGGGGATTACGAGCAGTACTTC	CASSLGLAGDYEQYF
-	TRBJ1-1	TRBV4-1	-	TGCGCCAGCAGCCCTGGTCACCGGGGTTACACTGAAGCTTTCTTT	CASSPGHRGYTEAFF
-	TRBJ2-5	TRBV6-2/TRBV6-3	-	TGTGCCAGCAGTCCCTTCGGGACTCAAGAGACCCAGTACTTC	CASSPFGTQETQYF
-	TRBJ1-4	TRBV27	-	TGTGCCAGCAGACTCCTGGGGGGGAAACTGTTTTTT	CASRLLGGKLFF
-	TRBJ1-2	TRBV9	-	TGTGCCAGCAGCGTAGGAGGCAGGGCTGGCTACACCTTC	CASSVGGRAGYTF
TRBD1	TRBJ1-1	TRBV6-5	-	TGTGCCAGCAGTCCTTCTAACTCCGGACAGGGGGAAGCTTTCTTT	CASSPSNSGQGEAFF
TRBD1	TRBJ1-6	TRBV28	-	TGTGCCAGCAGTTTATTGGCAGGGGGCTGCCACTTT	CASSLLAGGCHF
TRBD1	TRBJ1-5	TRBV6-5	-	TGTGCCAGCAGCCTCACCCAGGGGGCGGGACAGCCCCAGCATTTT	CASSLTQGAGQPQHF
TRBD1	TRBJ2-7	TRBV27	-	TGTGCCAGCAGTTCGTCCCCCGGGACAGGGGGCGAAAGAGCGTACGAGCAGTACTTC	CASSSSPGTGGERAYEQYF
TRBD2	TRBJ2-3	TRBV2	-	TGTGCCAGCAGTGTAGCGGGGGGTAACACAGATACGCAGTATTTT	CASSVAGGNTDTQYF
TRBD1	TRBJ1-1	TRBV27	once	TGTGCCAGCAGTTCCGGCACATCACGTCAGGGGGAGAACACTGAAGCTTTCTTT	CASSSGTSRQGENTEAFF
TRBD2	TRBJ2-1	TRBV4-3	-	TGCGCCAGCAGCCAAGCAGCGGGACCCAACAATGAGCAGTTCTTC	CASSQAAGPNNEQFF
-	TRBJ1-6	TRBV7-2	few	TGTGCCAGCGGCGGTCGGGTGAATTATGGTTCACCCCTCCACTTT	CASGGRVNYGSPLHF
TRBD2	TRBJ2-3	TRBV9	-	TGTGCCAGCAGCGAGCGGACTAGCCCCACCGCTACAGATACGCAGTATTTT	CASSERTSPTATDTQYF
-	TRBJ1-5	TRBV6-2/TRBV6-3	-	TGTGCCAGCAGTTCTCAGGGTAAAGTTAGCAATCAGCCCCAGCATTTT	CASSSQGKVSNQPQHF
TRBD1	TRBJ2-7	TRBV4-3	-	TGCGCCAGCAGCCAGGCACAGGGGGCGCACGAGCAGTACTTC	CASSQAQGAHEQYF
TRBD1	TRBJ2-7	TRBV19	-	TGTGCCAGTAGTATAGTTTCGGGGACAGGGCTGGACGAGCAGTACTTC	CASSIVSGTGLDEQYF
TRBD2	TRBJ2-4	TRBV19	-	TGTGCCAGCGATAATAGCGGGAGAGGCCGGTACTTC	CASDNSGRGRYF
TRBD2	TRBJ2-3	TRBV4-2	-	TGTGCCAGCAGCCAAGAGGGTCCTAGCGGGGGCCCAGATACGCAGTATTTT	CASSQEGPSGGPDTQYF
-	TRBJ1-2	TRBV4-2	-	TGTGCCAGCAAACCGTCCGGGGGGGCGACTAACTATGGCTACACCTTC	CASKPSGGATNYGYTF
-	TRBJ1-2	TRBV2	-	TGTGCCAGCAGTCGGGTCCTGATCTATGGCTACACCTTC	CASSRVLIYGYTF